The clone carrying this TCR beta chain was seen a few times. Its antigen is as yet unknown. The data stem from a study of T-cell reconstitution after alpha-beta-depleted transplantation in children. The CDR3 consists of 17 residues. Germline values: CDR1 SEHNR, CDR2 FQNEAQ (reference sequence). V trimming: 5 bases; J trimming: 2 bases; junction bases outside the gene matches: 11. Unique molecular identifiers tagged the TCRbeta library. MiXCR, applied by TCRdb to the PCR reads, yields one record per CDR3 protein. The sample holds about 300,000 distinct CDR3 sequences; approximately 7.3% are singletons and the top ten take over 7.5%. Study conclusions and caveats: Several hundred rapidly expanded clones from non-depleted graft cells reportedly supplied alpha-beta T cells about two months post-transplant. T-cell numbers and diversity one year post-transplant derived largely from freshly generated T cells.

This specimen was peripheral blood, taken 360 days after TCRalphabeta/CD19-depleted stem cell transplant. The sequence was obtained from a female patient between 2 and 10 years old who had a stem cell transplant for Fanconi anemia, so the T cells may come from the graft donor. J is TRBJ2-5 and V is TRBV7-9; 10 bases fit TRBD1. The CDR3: CASSAPWDRGRQETQYF. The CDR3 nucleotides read TGTGCCAGCAGCGCTCCCTGGGACAGGGGCAGGCAAGAGACCCAGTACTTC.